The rows below give T cell receptor beta chains drawn from one sample of a study of post-analysis software for immune sequencing data. Each CDR3 protein is one row after TCRdb ran MiXCR on the PCR reads. The profile shows 700,000 to 800,000 distinct CDR3 sequences, just under 30% of them singletons. Sequencing input: blood. All receptors derive from a girl between 10 and 17 years old with multiple sclerosis. Both conserved end residues are part of each CDR3. The D gene is left open where the match is weak. The size of a clone is reported for some rows only, either as once, few or many, or as a class for expanded clones.

CDR3aa: CASRFGGSNEQYF
CDR3nt: TGCGCCAGCAGGTTCGGGGGAAGCAACGAGCAGTACTTC
abundance: many
j_gene: TRBJ2-7
v_gene: TRBV5-1
d_gene: -

CDR3aa: CASSTRDRGSGANVLTF
CDR3nt: TGTGCCAGCAGCACCCGGGACAGGGGCTCTGGGGCCAACGTCCTGACTTTC
abundance: -
j_gene: TRBJ2-6
v_gene: TRBV9
d_gene: TRBD1

CDR3aa: CASSAGQGVGYTF
CDR3nt: TGTGCCAGCAGTGCGGGACAGGGTGTTGGCTACACCTTC
abundance: -
j_gene: TRBJ1-2
v_gene: TRBV6-6
d_gene: TRBD1

CDR3aa: CASSRQGDEQYF
CDR3nt: TGTGCCAGCAGTCGGCAGGGCGATGAGCAGTACTTC
abundance: -
j_gene: TRBJ2-7
v_gene: TRBV6-5
d_gene: -

CDR3aa: CSAPRVNYGYTF
CDR3nt: TGCAGTGCCCCTCGGGTCAACTATGGCTACACCTTC
abundance: many
j_gene: TRBJ1-2
v_gene: TRBV20-1
d_gene: -

CDR3aa: CSARDFARPMGYTF
CDR3nt: TGCAGTGCTAGAGATTTTGCCAGGCCTATGGGCTACACCTTC
abundance: -
j_gene: TRBJ1-2
v_gene: TRBV20-1
d_gene: -

CDR3aa: CAITGIGDEQYF
CDR3nt: TGTGCCATCACCGGGATCGGGGACGAGCAGTACTTC
abundance: -
j_gene: TRBJ2-7
v_gene: TRBV10-3
d_gene: -

CDR3aa: CASSFGQGQGYTF
CDR3nt: TGTGCCAGCAGCTTCGGGCAGGGACAAGGCTACACCTTC
abundance: few
j_gene: TRBJ1-2
v_gene: TRBV7-9
d_gene: -

CDR3aa: CASRPTGSGPYGYTF
CDR3nt: TGTGCCAGCAGACCCACCGGGAGCGGTCCCTATGGCTACACCTTC
abundance: -
j_gene: TRBJ1-2
v_gene: TRBV6-6
d_gene: -

CDR3aa: CASRSRDPGSRDTQYF
CDR3nt: TGTGCCAGCAGAAGTAGGGACCCCGGATCGAGAGATACGCAGTATTTT
abundance: -
j_gene: TRBJ2-3
v_gene: TRBV2
d_gene: -

CDR3aa: CASSFYPGGNSPLHF
CDR3nt: TGTGCCAGCAGCTTCTACCCAGGGGGGAATTCACCCCTCCACTTT
abundance: -
j_gene: TRBJ1-6
v_gene: TRBV5-6
d_gene: TRBD1

CDR3aa: CASSFGTAGVRETQYF
CDR3nt: TGTGCCAGCAGTTTCGGGACAGCGGGAGTAAGAGAGACCCAGTACTTC
abundance: -
j_gene: TRBJ2-5
v_gene: TRBV12-3/TRBV12-4
d_gene: -

CDR3aa: CASSPGYSEQYF
CDR3nt: TGTGCCAGCAGCCCGGGGTATTCGGAGCAGTACTTC
abundance: few
j_gene: TRBJ2-5
v_gene: TRBV7-9
d_gene: -

CDR3aa: CASSLVGAGSTPLHF
CDR3nt: TGTGCCAGCAGCTTAGTGGGCGCAGGTTCGACACCCCTCCACTTT
abundance: -
j_gene: TRBJ1-6
v_gene: TRBV7-9
d_gene: -

CDR3aa: CASSLANPETQYF
CDR3nt: TGCGCCAGCAGCTTGGCAAACCCGGAGACCCAGTACTTC
abundance: few
j_gene: TRBJ2-5
v_gene: TRBV5-1
d_gene: -

CDR3aa: CASTGGPRGTEAFF
CDR3nt: TGTGCCAGCACGGGTGGGCCACGCGGCACTGAAGCTTTCTTT
abundance: -
j_gene: TRBJ1-1
v_gene: TRBV10-3
d_gene: -

CDR3aa: CAISETSVYNEQFF
CDR3nt: TGTGCCATCAGTGAGACTAGCGTATACAATGAGCAGTTCTTC
abundance: -
j_gene: TRBJ2-1
v_gene: TRBV10-3
d_gene: TRBD2

CDR3aa: CASSLTGQGARGYTF
CDR3nt: TGTGCCAGCAGTCTAACGGGACAGGGGGCGCGAGGCTACACCTTC
abundance: -
j_gene: TRBJ1-2
v_gene: TRBV28
d_gene: TRBD1

CDR3aa: CASSPRAPGGLRSDTQYF
CDR3nt: TGCGCCAGCAGCCCACGAGCGCCAGGGGGATTAAGGTCAGATACGCAGTATTTT
abundance: -
j_gene: TRBJ2-3
v_gene: TRBV5-1
d_gene: TRBD1

CDR3aa: CASSQGPTDEQYF
CDR3nt: TGCGCCAGCAGCCAAGGACCCACTGATGAGCAGTACTTC
abundance: -
j_gene: TRBJ2-5
v_gene: TRBV4-3
d_gene: -

CDR3aa: CSARDSEGKGLWGNSPLHF
CDR3nt: TGCAGTGCTAGAGATAGTGAAGGGAAAGGCTTGTGGGGGAATTCACCCCTCCACTTT
abundance: few
j_gene: TRBJ1-6
v_gene: TRBV20-1
d_gene: -

CDR3aa: CATSIPREIGSEQYF
CDR3nt: TGTGCCACCAGCATCCCCAGGGAGATAGGGTCAGAGCAGTACTTC
abundance: -
j_gene: TRBJ2-7
v_gene: TRBV15
d_gene: -

CDR3aa: CASSSPRGQPDYSNQPQHF
CDR3nt: TGTGCCAGCAGCTCTCCGAGGGGCCAGCCCGACTATAGCAATCAGCCCCAGCATTTT
abundance: few
j_gene: TRBJ1-5
v_gene: TRBV7-9
d_gene: -

CDR3aa: CATMGDSGSSYNEQYF
CDR3nt: TGTGCCACCATGGGGGATAGCGGGAGCTCCTACAATGAGCAGTACTTC
abundance: -
j_gene: TRBJ2-5
v_gene: TRBV10-3
d_gene: TRBD2

CDR3aa: CASSQENQGFYEQYF
CDR3nt: TGCGCCAGCAGCCAAGAGAACCAGGGATTCTACGAGCAGTACTTC
abundance: -
j_gene: TRBJ2-7
v_gene: TRBV4-3
d_gene: -

CDR3aa: CASSYLEGQPQHF
CDR3nt: TGTGCCAGCAGTTATCTAGAAGGTCAGCCCCAGCATTTT
abundance: -
j_gene: TRBJ1-5
v_gene: TRBV12-3/TRBV12-4
d_gene: -

CDR3aa: CASSLALDSGGYTF
CDR3nt: TGCGCCAGCAGCTTGGCCTTGGACTCGGGGGGCTACACCTTC
abundance: few
j_gene: TRBJ1-2
v_gene: TRBV5-1
d_gene: -

CDR3aa: CSATRDNLPGTEAFF
CDR3nt: TGCAGTGCCACCCGGGACAACCTACCGGGCACTGAAGCTTTCTTT
abundance: few
j_gene: TRBJ1-1
v_gene: TRBV20-1
d_gene: -

CDR3aa: CSAPRGRQHLSSYNEQFF
CDR3nt: TGCAGTGCTCCGCGGGGGAGACAGCACCTGAGCTCCTACAATGAGCAGTTCTTC
abundance: few
j_gene: TRBJ2-1
v_gene: TRBV20-1
d_gene: TRBD2

CDR3aa: CASSLDTGQRFGGYTF
CDR3nt: TGCGCCAGCAGCTTGGACACGGGACAGAGGTTCGGTGGCTACACCTTC
abundance: few
j_gene: TRBJ1-2
v_gene: TRBV5-1
d_gene: TRBD1

CDR3aa: CAISGGFGQPQHF
CDR3nt: TGTGCCATCAGTGGGGGGTTCGGGCAGCCCCAGCATTTT
abundance: -
j_gene: TRBJ1-5
v_gene: TRBV10-3
d_gene: -

CDR3aa: CASSPQVRAKNIQYF
CDR3nt: TGTGCCAGCAGTCCACAGGTCAGGGCCAAAAACATTCAGTACTTC
abundance: -
j_gene: TRBJ2-4
v_gene: TRBV27
d_gene: -

CDR3aa: CASSLDWQTDTQYF
CDR3nt: TGCGCCAGCAGCTTGGATTGGCAGACAGATACGCAGTATTTT
abundance: -
j_gene: TRBJ2-3
v_gene: TRBV5-1
d_gene: -

CDR3aa: CASSEAGRHYEQYF
CDR3nt: TGTGCCAGCAGTGAAGCTGGCAGGCACTACGAGCAGTACTTC
abundance: -
j_gene: TRBJ2-7
v_gene: TRBV6-1
d_gene: -

CDR3aa: CASSLQGSSSEQYF
CDR3nt: TGTGCCAGCAGCCTACAGGGCTCATCGAGCGAGCAGTACTTC
abundance: few
j_gene: TRBJ2-7
v_gene: TRBV11-2
d_gene: -

CDR3aa: CASSPSNAGKGEQYF
CDR3nt: TGTGCCAGCTCACCAAGTAATGCGGGAAAGGGCGAGCAGTACTTC
abundance: few
j_gene: TRBJ2-7
v_gene: TRBV18
d_gene: -

CDR3aa: CASSETSPNEQYF
CDR3nt: TGTGCCAGCAGCGAAACTAGCCCCAACGAGCAGTACTTC
abundance: -
j_gene: TRBJ2-7
v_gene: TRBV7-2
d_gene: -

CDR3aa: CASSQLRNTGQETQYF
CDR3nt: TGTGCCAGCAGCCAACTTCGTAACACGGGGCAAGAGACCCAGTACTTC
abundance: -
j_gene: TRBJ2-5
v_gene: TRBV3-1
d_gene: -

CDR3aa: CASSPGGNYEQYF
CDR3nt: TGTGCCAGCAGCCCAGGGGGCAACTACGAGCAGTACTTC
abundance: -
j_gene: TRBJ2-7
v_gene: TRBV9
d_gene: TRBD1

CDR3aa: CASSRREVGGTKNVQYF
CDR3nt: TGTGCCAGCAGCCGCAGGGAGGTGGGCGGGACCAAAAACGTTCAGTACTTC
abundance: -
j_gene: TRBJ2-4
v_gene: TRBV7-2
d_gene: -

CDR3aa: CASTEDGSRWRGYTF
CDR3nt: TGTGCCAGCACCGAGGACGGGAGCAGGTGGAGGGGCTACACCTTC
abundance: few
j_gene: TRBJ1-2
v_gene: TRBV6-1
d_gene: -

CDR3aa: CASSLVGQGTDTRYF
CDR3nt: -
abundance: -
j_gene: TRBJ2-3
v_gene: TRBV7-2
d_gene: -

CDR3aa: CASSLVSGNYGYTF
CDR3nt: TGTGCCAGCAGCTTAGTTAGCGGAAACTATGGCTACACCTTC
abundance: few
j_gene: TRBJ1-2
v_gene: TRBV7-2
d_gene: -

CDR3aa: CASSLYGAANQPQHF
CDR3nt: TGTGCCAGCAGCCTTTATGGGGCAGCCAATCAGCCCCAGCATTTT
abundance: few
j_gene: TRBJ1-5
v_gene: TRBV9
d_gene: -

CDR3aa: CAGGFAGELFF
CDR3nt: TGCGCGGGGGGGTTTGCCGGGGAGCTGTTTTTT
abundance: few
j_gene: TRBJ2-2
v_gene: TRBV20-1
d_gene: TRBD2

CDR3aa: CAIAKESSYEQYF
CDR3nt: TGTGCCATCGCGAAGGAGTCCTCCTACGAGCAGTACTTC
abundance: few
j_gene: TRBJ2-7
v_gene: TRBV10-3
d_gene: -

CDR3aa: CSARGVSGANVLTF
CDR3nt: TGCAGTGCAAGAGGGGTCTCTGGGGCCAACGTCCTGACTTTC
abundance: few
j_gene: TRBJ2-6
v_gene: TRBV20-1
d_gene: -

CDR3aa: CASSAGHYEQYF
CDR3nt: TGTGCCAGCAGCGCCGGGCACTACGAGCAGTACTTC
abundance: -
j_gene: TRBJ2-7
v_gene: TRBV11-2
d_gene: -

CDR3aa: CASSFRRWGTNEKLFF
CDR3nt: TGTGCCAGCAGCTTCAGACGGTGGGGGACTAATGAAAAACTGTTTTTT
abundance: -
j_gene: TRBJ1-4
v_gene: TRBV7-2
d_gene: -

CDR3aa: CASSRADTAGANVLTF
CDR3nt: TGCGCCAGCAGCCGGGCGGACACTGCCGGGGCCAACGTCCTGACTTTC
abundance: few
j_gene: TRBJ2-6
v_gene: TRBV5-1
d_gene: -

CDR3aa: CASSEGPLTDTQYF
CDR3nt: TGTGCCAGCAGCGAGGGACCCCTCACAGATACGCAGTATTTT
abundance: few
j_gene: TRBJ2-3
v_gene: TRBV9
d_gene: -